These T cell receptor beta chains were read from a single sample in a study of blood T cell repertoires in COVID-19. Clones were sequenced by immunoSEQ multiplex PCR, and TCRdb holds only the in-frame ones, with some missing. The sample comprises 220,000 or so clones, 90% of which are singletons, and around 16% rests with the top ten. Sequencing input: PBMCs or T cells enriched from blood (not recorded which). The receptors stem from a man under 40 who had been exposed to COVID-19. Each CDR3 is given with its conserved first and last residue. Each record gives: V gene, D gene, CDR3 length, clone size, J gene, CDR3 DNA, CDR3 protein. The D gene is left open where the match is weak. The size field is filled for only some rows; it gives once, few, many or a size class.

v_gene: TRBV19
d_gene: -
len: 15
abundance: -
j_gene: TRBJ1-5
CDR3nt: TGTGCCAGTAGGGAGGGGCTCAACCTGCTCGGGACCCAGCATTTT
CDR3aa: CASREGLNLLGTQHF

v_gene: TRBV7-9
d_gene: TRBD1
len: 13
abundance: -
j_gene: TRBJ1-1
CDR3nt: TGTGCCAGCAGCTTGGACAGGGACACTGAAGCTTTCTTT
CDR3aa: CASSLDRDTEAFF

v_gene: TRBV5-5
d_gene: TRBD1
len: 14
abundance: -
j_gene: TRBJ1-2
CDR3nt: TGTGCCAGCAGCATCGGACAGGGACTCTATGGCTACACCTTC
CDR3aa: CASSIGQGLYGYTF

v_gene: TRBV5-1
d_gene: -
len: 14
abundance: -
j_gene: TRBJ2-2
CDR3nt: TGCGCCAGCAGCCCGACAGAGAACACCGGGGAGCTGTTTTTT
CDR3aa: CASSPTENTGELFF

v_gene: TRBV5-1
d_gene: TRBD1
len: 16
abundance: -
j_gene: TRBJ2-7
CDR3nt: TGCGCCAGCAGCCCTAGTTCAGGACAGGGGGCCTACGAGCAGTACTTC
CDR3aa: CASSPSSGQGAYEQYF

v_gene: TRBV2
d_gene: TRBD2
len: 17
abundance: -
j_gene: TRBJ2-3
CDR3nt: TGTGCCAGCAGTTGGACTAGCGGGGGGCGTCGCACAGATACGCAGTATTTT
CDR3aa: CASSWTSGGRRTDTQYF

v_gene: TRBV4-1
d_gene: -
len: 15
abundance: -
j_gene: TRBJ1-1
CDR3nt: TGCGCCAGCAGCGTATTAAGGGGGGGTGCCACTGAAGCTTTCTTT
CDR3aa: CASSVLRGGATEAFF

v_gene: TRBV2
d_gene: TRBD2
len: 18
abundance: -
j_gene: TRBJ2-6
CDR3nt: TGTGCCGGAAACAGGTTAACTAGCGGGACCGCTGGGGCCAACGTCCTGACTTTC
CDR3aa: CAGNRLTSGTAGANVLTF

v_gene: TRBV7-9
d_gene: TRBD1
len: 16
abundance: -
j_gene: TRBJ1-4
CDR3nt: TGTGCCAGCAGCTCCCTACTCGGACAGGGGATTGAAAAACTGTTTTTT
CDR3aa: CASSSLLGQGIEKLFF

v_gene: TRBV5-5
d_gene: -
len: 15
abundance: -
j_gene: TRBJ1-2
CDR3nt: TGTGCCAGCAGCTTCCGGGACACGTCGAACTATGGCTACACCTTC
CDR3aa: CASSFRDTSNYGYTF

v_gene: TRBV5-8
d_gene: TRBD1
len: 14
abundance: -
j_gene: TRBJ1-6
CDR3nt: TGTGCCAGCAGCTTATCTGACAGGGACTCACCCCTCCACTTT
CDR3aa: CASSLSDRDSPLHF

v_gene: TRBV6-5
d_gene: -
len: 12
abundance: -
j_gene: TRBJ1-4
CDR3nt: TGTGCCAGCATCAACAGGGATGAAAAACTGTTTTTT
CDR3aa: CASINRDEKLFF

v_gene: TRBV7-9
d_gene: TRBD2
len: 15
abundance: -
j_gene: TRBJ2-1
CDR3nt: TGTGCCAGCAGCCCCGGGGGGACCCTATACAATGAGCAGTTCTTC
CDR3aa: CASSPGGTLYNEQFF

v_gene: TRBV7-2
d_gene: TRBD2
len: 18
abundance: once
j_gene: TRBJ2-3
CDR3nt: TGTGCCAGCAGCCCAATTCTAGCGGGGGGGCAGTGGGGAGATACGCAGTATTTT
CDR3aa: CASSPILAGGQWGDTQYF